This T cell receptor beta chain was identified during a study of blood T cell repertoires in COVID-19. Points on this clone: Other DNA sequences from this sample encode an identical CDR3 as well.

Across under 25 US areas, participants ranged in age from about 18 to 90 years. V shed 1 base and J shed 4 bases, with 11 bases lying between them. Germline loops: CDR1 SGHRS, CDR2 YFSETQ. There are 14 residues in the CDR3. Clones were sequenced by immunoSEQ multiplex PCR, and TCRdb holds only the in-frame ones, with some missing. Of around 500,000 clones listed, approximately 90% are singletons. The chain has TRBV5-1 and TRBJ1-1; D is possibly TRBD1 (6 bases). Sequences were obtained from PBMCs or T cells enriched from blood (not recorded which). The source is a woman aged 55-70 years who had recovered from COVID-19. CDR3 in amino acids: CASSLQGGGTEAFF. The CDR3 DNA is TGCGCCAGCAGCTTGCAGGGAGGGGGCACTGAAGCTTTCTTT.